This T cell receptor (beta chain) was observed in a study of T cells after yellow fever vaccination. Across the whole study: It was SMART-Seq v4 Ultra Low Input that prepared the fractions with low cell numbers.

TCRdb redid the calling of the 5' RACE reads with MiXCR, one entry per CDR3 protein. Among a few hundred thousand distinct CDR3 sequences, about 3.9% were seen once, and the ten largest hold about a fifth. Overall study findings and caveats: Abundant clonotypes from the bulk population could have been carried over as contaminants into FACS-sorted repertoires. It was a weaker secondary response, yet one that peaked faster, at day 5 versus 15. Reappearance after the booster was observed for most primary-vaccination clones (about 97% CD4, over 70% CD8).

The CDR3 covers 14 residues. V was cut by 3 bases and J by 1 base, with 9 bases left in between. Germline CDR1 reads DFQATT; CDR2 reads SNEGSKA (reference sequence). Ten or more counts support this clonotype. What it binds is unknown. Material: PBMCs, obtained 15 days after the yellow fever booster vaccination. This sequence originates from a man aged 18 to 30 who received the YFV17D yellow fever vaccine. The V gene is TRBV20-1, the J gene TRBJ2-2, with D unresolved. CDR3 region: CSARGGRNTGELFF. CDR3 sequence (DNA): TGCAGTGCTAGGGGTGGTAGGAACACCGGGGAGCTGTTTTTT.